These T cell receptor beta chains were read from a single sample in a study of blood T cell repertoires in COVID-19. Produced via immunoSEQ multiplex PCR; TCRdb's table is partial and in-frame only. The sample contains about 200,000 clones, around nine tenths of which appear only once. The specimen was peripheral blood. These receptors were obtained from a man aged 50 or older with COVID-19, enrolled during active disease. CDR3s include the opening cysteine and the closing phenylalanine or tryptophan. The D gene is left open where the match is weak. Size is stated for part of the rows, as once, few or many counts, or as a class when the clone is expanded.

TRBJ1-5,-,TRBV6-2/TRBV6-3,-,TGTGCCAGCAGTCCCAGGGTAAATCAGCCCCAGCATTTT,CASSPRVNQPQHF
TRBJ2-4,-,TRBV4-2,TRBD1,TGTGCCAGCAGCCCCAGGGGGTTC,CASSPRGF
TRBJ2-1,-,TRBV7-3,-,TGTGCCAGCAGCTTAACCGTACTGTCCAATGAGCAGTTCTTC,CASSLTVLSNEQFF
TRBJ1-5,-,TRBV27,-,TGTGCCAGCAGTTTATATGGGGGCGAAGGACAGCCCCAGCATTTT,CASSLYGGEGQPQHF
TRBJ2-3,-,TRBV9,TRBD2,TGTGCCAGCAGCGTCGGGACTAGCGGAGGTACGCAGTATTTT,CASSVGTSGGTQYF
TRBJ2-3,-,TRBV7-2,-,TGTGCCAGCAGGCCTCCTAGCGCGGATACGCAGTATTTT,CASRPPSADTQYF
TRBJ2-1,-,TRBV10-3,-,TGTGCCATCAGTGTCCTGGACACTTACAATGAGCAGTTCTTC,CAISVLDTYNEQFF
TRBJ2-3,once,TRBV5-6,TRBD2,TGTGCCAGCAGCTTGACTAGCGGGAGCCCCACAGATACGCAGTATTTT,CASSLTSGSPTDTQYF
TRBJ2-3,-,TRBV13,-,TGTGCCAGCAGCGGCTACGGGACGGGAGTCACAGATACGCAGTATTTT,CASSGYGTGVTDTQYF
TRBJ1-4,-,TRBV27,TRBD1,TGTGCCAGCAGTTTGTACGGGACAGGGGCAACTAATGAAAAACTGTTTTTT,CASSLYGTGATNEKLFF
TRBJ2-7,few,TRBV27,-,TGTGCCAGCAGTCGAGCGGTTAGCTCCTACGAGCAGTACTTC,CASSRAVSSYEQYF
TRBJ2-1,-,TRBV5-1,TRBD1,TGCGCCAGCAGCTTGGTACCTGGGACAGGGGTCGATGAGCAGTTCTTC,CASSLVPGTGVDEQFF
TRBJ1-2,-,TRBV5-6,-,TGTGCCAGCAGCAGGGACATAGGCTTCTATGGCTACACCTTC,CASSRDIGFYGYTF
TRBJ1-6,-,TRBV27,-,TGTGCCACCCGACAGAGCTCCTATAATTCACCCCTCCACTTT,CATRQSSYNSPLHF
TRBJ1-4,-,TRBV18,TRBD1,TGTGCCAGCTCGATTTCAGGGGGCGCAAATGAAAAACTGTTTTTT,CASSISGGANEKLFF
TRBJ2-1,-,TRBV29-1,-,TGCAGCGTAGAGTTTACAGGGAACGGGAATGAGCAGTTCTTC,CSVEFTGNGNEQFF
TRBJ2-1,-,TRBV7-9,-,TGTGCCAGCAGCCCTAGTCTGAGGGTGGACAATGAGCAGTTCTTC,CASSPSLRVDNEQFF
TRBJ2-7,few,TRBV5-4,-,TGTGCCAGCAGCTTAAGGGGGACGGATTACGAGCAGTACTTC,CASSLRGTDYEQYF
TRBJ2-2,few,TRBV11-3,-,TGTGCCAGCAGCCCCCGGTCAACCGGGGAGCTGTTTTTT,CASSPRSTGELFF
TRBJ1-1,-,TRBV19,TRBD1,TGTGCCAGTAGTATCCGTGCAGGGGGACAGATAAACACTGAAGCTTTCTTT,CASSIRAGGQINTEAFF